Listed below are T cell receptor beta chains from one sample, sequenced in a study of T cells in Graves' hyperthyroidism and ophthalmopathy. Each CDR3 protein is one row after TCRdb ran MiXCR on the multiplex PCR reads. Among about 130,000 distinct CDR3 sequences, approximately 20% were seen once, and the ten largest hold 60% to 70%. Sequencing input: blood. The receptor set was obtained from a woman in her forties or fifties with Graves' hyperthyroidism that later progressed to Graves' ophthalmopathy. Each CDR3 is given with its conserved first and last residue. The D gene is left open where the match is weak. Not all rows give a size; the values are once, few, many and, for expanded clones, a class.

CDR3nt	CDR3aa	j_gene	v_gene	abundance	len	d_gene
TGTGCCAGCAGCCGGGAGGAGACCCAGTACTTC	CASSREETQYF	TRBJ2-5	TRBV3-1	many	11	NA
TGTGCCAGCAGCCCAAGGGATCAAGGGTTTGAGACCCAGTACTTC	CASSPRDQGFETQYF	TRBJ2-5	TRBV3-1	NA	15	NA
TGTGCCAGTAGCGCCGGGACTTCCGTCTACAATGAGCAGTTCTTC	CASSAGTSVYNEQFF	TRBJ2-1	TRBV19	many	15	NA
TGTGCCAGCAGTTCATACCCCCGAAGAAATGAAAAACTGTTTTTT	CASSSYPRRNEKLFF	TRBJ1-4	TRBV6-1	many	15	NA
TGTGCCAGCAGTTCCAGGGGGCAGGGGACTGAAGCTTTCTTT	CASSSRGQGTEAFF	TRBJ1-1	TRBV28	many	14	TRBD1
TGTACCAGCAGGGGGGTTGGGACAGGGGTTGATGGCAATCAGCCCCAGCATTTT	CTSRGVGTGVDGNQPQHF	TRBJ1-5	TRBV28	NA	18	TRBD1
TGTGCCAGCAGCCCGGGACTAGCGGACACCGGGGAGCTGTTTTTT	CASSPGLADTGELFF	TRBJ2-2	TRBV3-1	many	15	TRBD2
TGTGCCAGCAGCCAAAGGGGGTTCGGAGGCGAGCAGTACTTC	CASSQRGFGGEQYF	TRBJ2-7	TRBV27	NA	14	NA
TGTGCCAACAGTTCCGTTCGGGCGCTGTGGCAGCCTAATTCACCCCTCCACTTT	CANSSVRALWQPNSPLHF	TRBJ1-6	TRBV14	once	18	NA
TGTGCCAGCAGTTTTGACCGACAGGGTCGGGTTTGGGAGCAGTTCTTC	CASSFDRQGRVWEQFF	TRBJ2-1	TRBV6-1	many	16	TRBD1
TGCAGCGTTGAAGATCGGGCAAGCGGGACAGATACGCAGTATTTT	CSVEDRASGTDTQYF	TRBJ2-3	TRBV29-1	NA	15	NA
TGTGCCAGCAGTGAAGGGGCTAGCGGGAGAGCCTACACAGATACGCAGTATTTT	CASSEGASGRAYTDTQYF	TRBJ2-3	TRBV6-1	many	18	TRBD2
TGCGCCAGCAGCTTGGCCCTCTGGGACAGGGTTTACAATGAGCAGTTCTTC	CASSLALWDRVYNEQFF	TRBJ2-1	TRBV5-1	few	17	TRBD1
TGCAGTGCTAGTGAGTGGGGTAGCACAGATACGCAGTATTTT	CSASEWGSTDTQYF	TRBJ2-3	TRBV20-1	many	14	NA
TGTGCCAGCAGCCATCCCTTCGGGAGCACAGATACGCAGTATTTT	CASSHPFGSTDTQYF	TRBJ2-3	TRBV27	few	15	NA
TGCGCCAGCAGTGACCCCGGACAGGGTCGAGATACGCAGTATTTT	CASSDPGQGRDTQYF	TRBJ2-3	TRBV10-1	NA	15	TRBD1
TGTGCCAGCAGCGGGGGACAGGGTAGAACCGGGGAGCTGTTTTTT	CASSGGQGRTGELFF	TRBJ2-2	TRBV9	many	15	TRBD1
TGTGCCAGCAGTGGCCCCAAGGGCGGGGAGCTGTTTTTT	CASSGPKGGELFF	TRBJ2-2	TRBV2	many	13	NA
TGCGCCAGCAGCCAAACCAACGGGAGGTCTGGAAACACCATATATTTT	CASSQTNGRSGNTIYF	TRBJ1-3	TRBV4-1	few	16	NA
TGTGCCAGCAGTTTTGGGGGGGCAGGGAAGGAAAAACTGTTTTTT	CASSFGGAGKEKLFF	TRBJ1-4	TRBV28	many	15	NA
TGTGCCAGCAGCCCACCCCAGGGGGCTCCCTACGAGCAGTACTTC	CASSPPQGAPYEQYF	TRBJ2-7	TRBV6-1	many	15	TRBD1
TGCGCCAGCAGTCCAAAAGGACTAGCGGCTGACCTAGCCAAAAACATTCAGTACTTC	CASSPKGLAADLAKNIQYF	TRBJ2-4	TRBV5-1	NA	19	TRBD2
TGTGCCAGCAGCTCGTCAGGGGGTTACCAGCCCCAGCATTTT	CASSSSGGYQPQHF	TRBJ1-5	TRBV7-9	few	14	TRBD1
TGTGCCAGCAGCTTCTCCCCAGGGACCGGATCGATCGAGCAGTACTTC	CASSFSPGTGSIEQYF	TRBJ2-7	TRBV7-9	NA	16	NA
TGTGCCATCAGTGATCCAGGTAGCACAGATACGCAGTATTTT	CAISDPGSTDTQYF	TRBJ2-3	TRBV10-3	NA	14	NA
TGCGCCAGCAGCCCGGGAGGGCAGGGGGCGTCCGAGCAGTACTTC	CASSPGGQGASEQYF	TRBJ2-7	TRBV10-1	many	15	NA
TGTGCCAGCAGAAGCACAGGGACAAAAGATCAGTTCTTC	CASRSTGTKDQFF	TRBJ2-1	TRBV28	many	13	NA
TGTGCCAGCAGTCACCCTAAGCGGGAGGGCCGTAACGAGCAGTACTTC	CASSHPKREGRNEQYF	TRBJ2-7	TRBV28	few	16	TRBD2
TGTGCCATAACCGACGGTACTAACTATGGCTACACCTTC	CAITDGTNYGYTF	TRBJ1-2	TRBV28	many	13	NA
TGTGCCAGCAGTTTAGGTGGAAGCACAGATACGCAGTATTTT	CASSLGGSTDTQYF	TRBJ2-3	TRBV12-3/TRBV12-4	many	14	NA
TGCGCCAGCGCGAACGGGACAGGCTATAACTATGGCTACACCTTC	CASANGTGYNYGYTF	TRBJ1-2	TRBV5-1	few	15	TRBD1
TGTGCCAGCAGCTTAACGTATGAGACTGAAGCTTTCTTT	CASSLTYETEAFF	TRBJ1-1	TRBV7-3	NA	13	NA
TGTGCCAGCAGCTTACCGGGACTAGCGGGAGCAGATACGCAGTATTTT	CASSLPGLAGADTQYF	TRBJ2-3	TRBV7-9	many	16	TRBD2
TGCAGTGCGGCCCAGGGGGCGTCATCCTACGAGCAGTACTTC	CSAAQGASSYEQYF	TRBJ2-7	TRBV20-1	many	14	TRBD1
TGTGCCAGCAGCTCCGGGACTAGGGCCACAGATACGCAGTATTTT	CASSSGTRATDTQYF	TRBJ2-3	TRBV7-3	many	15	TRBD2
TGTGCCAGCAGCTTGGCAGCCGAGACCCAGTACTTC	CASSLAAETQYF	TRBJ2-5	TRBV5-4	NA	12	NA
TGTGCCAGCAACGGCGGGGGGCGGGGGTTCTTC	CASNGGGRGFF	TRBJ2-1	TRBV6-1	NA	11	TRBD2
TGTGCCTGGAGCAAGACACCTGAGCAGTACTTC	CAWSKTPEQYF	TRBJ2-7	TRBV30	many	11	NA
TGCAGTGCTAGTGGGCCGGGACTAGCGATCACCAATGAGCAGTTCTTC	CSASGPGLAITNEQFF	TRBJ2-1	TRBV20-1	NA	16	TRBD2
TGTGCCACCTCACCGCGAGGGTCCTACGAGCAGTACTTC	CATSPRGSYEQYF	TRBJ2-7	TRBV28	many	13	NA
TGTGCCAGCAGCCACCAGACTAGCGGGAGATCCGGGGAGCTGTTTTTT	CASSHQTSGRSGELFF	TRBJ2-2	TRBV11-2	NA	16	TRBD2
TGTGCCTTCGGACAGGGGGCTCACACCATATATTTT	CAFGQGAHTIYF	TRBJ1-3	TRBV10-3	NA	12	TRBD1
TGTGCCAGCAGTGAGGAAAAAATGGGGGAGCAGTTCTTC	CASSEEKMGEQFF	TRBJ2-1	TRBV2	many	13	NA
TGTGCCAGCAGCTTAGGTCGGGGGAGCACTGAAGCTTTCTTT	CASSLGRGSTEAFF	TRBJ1-1	TRBV11-2	few	14	NA
TGCAGTGCCCTACCTCAGAGTCACACAGATACGCAGTATTTT	CSALPQSHTDTQYF	TRBJ2-3	TRBV20-1	many	14	NA
TGCAGCGTTGAAGATCTGACAGGGGGGATCGGGGAGCTGTTTTTT	CSVEDLTGGIGELFF	TRBJ2-2	TRBV29-1	NA	15	TRBD1
TGTGCCAGCAGCTCAAGGCAGTTAAAGAGGGAAAAACTGTTTTTT	CASSSRQLKREKLFF	TRBJ1-4	TRBV7-3	many	15	NA
TGCGCCAGCAGCCTTAATAGCGGGATGGAGACCCAGTACTTC	CASSLNSGMETQYF	TRBJ2-5	TRBV5-1	few	14	TRBD2
TGTGCCAGCAGTTTAGCCCCGGGGTATGGCTACACCTTC	CASSLAPGYGYTF	TRBJ1-2	TRBV12-3/TRBV12-4	NA	13	NA
TGTGCCAGCAGCTTGGGGCCAGGGAATTACAATGAGCAGTTCTTC	CASSLGPGNYNEQFF	TRBJ2-1	TRBV5-5	many	15	NA
TGTGCCACACGGGAGATAGCGGGAGTCCTTGAGCAGTTCTTC	CATREIAGVLEQFF	TRBJ2-1	TRBV2	NA	14	TRBD2